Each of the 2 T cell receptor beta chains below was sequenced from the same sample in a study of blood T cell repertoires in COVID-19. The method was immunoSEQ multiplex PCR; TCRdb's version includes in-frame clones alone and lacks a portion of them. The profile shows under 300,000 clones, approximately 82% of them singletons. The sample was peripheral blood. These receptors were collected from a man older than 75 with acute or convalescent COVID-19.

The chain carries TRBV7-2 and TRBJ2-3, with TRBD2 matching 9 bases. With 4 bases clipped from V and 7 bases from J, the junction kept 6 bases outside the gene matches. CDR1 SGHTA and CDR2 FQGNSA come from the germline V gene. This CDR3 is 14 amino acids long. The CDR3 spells CASSSRGGANTQYF. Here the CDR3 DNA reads TGTGCCAGCAGCTCCCGCGGGGGGGCGAATACGCAGTATTTT.

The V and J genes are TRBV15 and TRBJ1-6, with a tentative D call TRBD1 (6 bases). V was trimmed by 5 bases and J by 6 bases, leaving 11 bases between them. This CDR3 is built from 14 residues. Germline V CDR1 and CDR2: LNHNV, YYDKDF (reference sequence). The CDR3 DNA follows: TGTGCCACCAGCCCGACAGGTCGTAATTCACCCCTCCACTTT. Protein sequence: CATSPTGRNSPLHF.